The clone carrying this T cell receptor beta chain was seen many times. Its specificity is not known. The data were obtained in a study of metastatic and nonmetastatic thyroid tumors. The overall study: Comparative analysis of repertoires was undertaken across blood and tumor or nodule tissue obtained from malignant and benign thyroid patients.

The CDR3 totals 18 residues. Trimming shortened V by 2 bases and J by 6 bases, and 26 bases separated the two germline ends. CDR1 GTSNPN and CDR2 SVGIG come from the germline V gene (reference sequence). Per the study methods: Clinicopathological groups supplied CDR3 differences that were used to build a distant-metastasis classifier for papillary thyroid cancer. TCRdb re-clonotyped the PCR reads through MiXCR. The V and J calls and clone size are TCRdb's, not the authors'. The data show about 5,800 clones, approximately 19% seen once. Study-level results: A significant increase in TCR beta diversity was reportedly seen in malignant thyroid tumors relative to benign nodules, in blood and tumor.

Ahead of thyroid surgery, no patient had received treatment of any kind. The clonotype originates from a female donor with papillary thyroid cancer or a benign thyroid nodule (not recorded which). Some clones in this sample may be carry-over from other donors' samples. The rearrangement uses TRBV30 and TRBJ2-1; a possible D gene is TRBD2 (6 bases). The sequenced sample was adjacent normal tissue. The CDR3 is CAWSSRGTRGLRVNEQFF. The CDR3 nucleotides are TGTGCCTGGAGTTCGCGGGGAACTAGAGGGCTGAGAGTCAATGAGCAGTTCTTC.